Following are 8 T cell receptor beta chains from one sample sequenced in a study of shared clonotypes between healthy human individuals. Libraries were prepared by immunoSEQ multiplex PCR; TCRdb keeps only in-frame clonotypes and omits some of them. The sample yields around 2.5 million clones, approximately 94% seen once. Sequencing was done on a sample of naive CD4+ T cells from PBMCs. Subset described: CD45RA+ positively selected. The receptor set was obtained from a man aged 18-30 years in good health. Some clones in this sample may be carry-over from other donors' samples.

In its sample, this clone was seen a few times. This rearrangement joins TRBV7-8 to TRBJ2-7; TRBD2 might be the D (5 bases). The CDR3 loop spans 13 amino acids. The V gene's germline CDR1 is SGHVS and CDR2 FQNEAQ. V shed 3 bases and J shed 1 base, with 7 bases lying between them. CDR3 loop: CASSFLASYEQYF. The CDR3 nucleotides read TGTGCCAGCAGCTTCCTAGCTTCCTACGAGCAGTACTTC.

V usage is TRBV4-2 and J usage is TRBJ1-2, with TRBD1 matching 8 bases. The CDR3 totals 15 residues. The V segment lost 4 bases and the J segment 8 bases; nucleotides outside the gene matches: 12. The germline CDR1 and CDR2 sequences are LGHNA and YNFKEQ. The CDR3 region has the DNA TGTGCCAGCAGCCCTAATCATCAGGGGGCAGGGGGCTACACCTTC. Encoded protein: CASSPNHQGAGGYTF.

The gene calls are TRBV6-1 and TRBJ2-7; 9 nucleotides match TRBD1. Germline lookup yields CDR1 MNHNS and CDR2 SASEGT. The ends lost 5 bases at V and 6 bases at J; junction bases unmatched: 5. CDR3 length equals 13 residues. The CDR3 loop is CASSRTGESEQYF. In DNA, the CDR3 is TGTGCCAGCAGTCGGACAGGGGAGAGCGAGCAGTACTTC.

As to this clone: The same CDR3 is also encoded by other DNA sequences in this sample. This rearrangement joins TRBV5-4 to TRBJ2-5; TRBD1 is a possible D gene (5 bases). V lost 2 bases, J lost 1 base, and 9 bases lay in between. Germline V lookup: CDR1 SGHNT, CDR2 YYREEE (reference sequence). CDR3 size: 14 residues. CDR3: CASSLGAGQETQYF. Written as DNA, the CDR3 is TGTGCCAGCAGCTTAGGGGCAGGCCAAGAGACCCAGTACTTC. Full variable domain (rest looked up from reference TRBV5-4 and TRBJ2-5): ETGVTQSPTHLIKTRGQQVTLRCSSQSGHNTVSWYQQALGQGPQFIFQYYREEENGRGNFPPRFSGLQFPNYSSELNVNALELDDSALYLCASSLGAGQETQYFGPGTRLLVL.

Details on this clone: Additional DNA sequences in this sample encode the identical CDR3. This chain joins TRBV5-1 and TRBJ2-5; 14 bases line up with TRBD2. The J segment lost 3 bases and the V segment lost 4 bases, leaving 5 bases of the junction unmatched. This CDR3 is built from 16 residues. Germline values: CDR1 SGHRS, CDR2 YFSETQ. In nucleotides, the CDR3 is TGCGCCAGCAGCCCGGGACTAGCGGGAGTGGAAGAGACCCAGTACTTC. Translation: CASSPGLAGVEETQYF.

The chain carries TRBV30 and TRBJ2-5, with D perhaps given as TRBD1 or TRBD2 (5 bases each). The CDR3 length is 14 residues. CDR1 and CDR2 from the germline V gene are GTSNPN and SVGIG (reference sequence). Trimming pared 0 bases from V and 5 bases from J, leaving 13 bases between. The CDR3 DNA reads as TGTGCCTGGAGTGTCGGCTTATGGGGGGAGACCCAGTACTTC. The encoded protein is CAWSVGLWGETQYF.

For this clone: The same CDR3 arises from other DNA sequences in this sample as well. DNA for the CDR3: TGTGCCAGCAGTGGACAAGTCGAGCAGTACTTC. Residues: CASSGQVEQYF. The chain employs TRBV2 and TRBJ2-7; D not resolved. Trimming removed 4 bases from V and 6 bases from J, with 7 bases in between. The CDR3 sequence is 11 residues long. Germline CDR1 is SNHLY and CDR2 is FYNNEI.

This chain connects TRBV2 to TRBJ2-3; 9 bases are shared with TRBD2. The CDR3 runs to 13 residues. With 9 bases clipped from V and 8 bases from J, the junction kept 9 bases outside the gene matches. Germline loops: CDR1 SNHLY, CDR2 FYNNEI. The CDR3 spells CASRASGMSTQYF. In DNA, the CDR3 is TGTGCCAGTAGGGCTAGCGGGATGAGTACGCAGTATTTT.